The clone carrying this T cell receptor beta chain was found once. As handled by the study authors: Amplification of reference gene primers was used by the study to estimate nucleated cell counts. The assay was immunoSEQ multiplex PCR, and TCRdb's table has in-frame clones only and misses some. That table gives V, J and clone size, and the DNA gave D and trimming. The table lists about 220,000 clones, 88% of them singletons. This sample was taken from a study of blood T cell repertoires in COVID-19. Overall study: The United States, Italy and Spain were the sources of the acute and convalescent COVID-19 samples. The cDNA or gDNA used as material had been derived from T cells, B-cell-depleted T cells, or PBMCs.

The study drew participants aged about 18 to 89 years from about two dozen US areas. This TCR derives from a middle-aged woman with acute COVID-19. Source material: PBMCs or T cells enriched from blood (not recorded which).

CDR3 in amino acids: CASSRPGAPTDTQYF. The DNA of the CDR3 is TGTGCCAGCAGTCGACCGGGAGCACCTACAGATACGCAGTATTTT. The rearrangement uses TRBV27 and TRBJ2-3; tentatively, D is TRBD2 (6 bases). The CDR3 is 15 amino acids. V lost 5 bases to trimming and J lost 3 bases, with 15 bases between them. Germline CDR1 MNHEY, CDR2 SMNVEV (reference sequence).